This TCR beta chain was found in a study of blood T cell repertoires in COVID-19. The CDR3 totals 13 residues. Between the trimmed V and J ends, which lost 8 bases and 1 base, there was a span of 11 bases. TCRdb keeps only in-frame clones here, not all; method: immunoSEQ multiplex PCR. The sample includes about 240,000 clones, 80% to 95% of them seen just once. This clone was seen more than once but under ten times. The sample taken for sequencing was peripheral blood. The TCR sequence derives from a young man with COVID-19, enrolled during active disease. The J gene is TRBJ1-1, the V gene TRBV12-3 or TRBV12-4; D not certain. This CDR3 reads CASGRGSNTEAFF. In nucleotides, the CDR3 is TGTGCCAGCGGGCGGGGATCGAACACTGAAGCTTTCTTT.